Reported below is one TCR beta chain. As yet, its antigen is unknown. This record belongs to a study of blood T cells in healthy people across ages. A J-beta primer mix and a sample-barcoded 5' primer were used in a second PCR of roughly 7 to 12 cycles. The template-switch adaptor, which had 12 random nucleotides, put a tag on each cDNA molecule. TCRdb re-called the 5' RACE reads with MiXCR, one entry per CDR3 protein. The sample comprises about 1.8 million distinct CDR3 sequences, about 50% of which are singletons, and approximately 2% rests with the top ten. Whole-study findings and limits: Among long-lived donors, naive CD4+ cells were more numerous and diversity higher than in aged donors.

The CDR3 spans 14 residues. With 0 bases removed from V and 1 base from J, the gap between germline ends came to 6 bases. Germline loops: CDR1 LGHNA, CDR2 YSLEER. Sequenced: blood. The rearrangement uses TRBV4-3 and TRBJ1-2; no clear D. This clonotype was sampled from a middle-aged woman in good health. CDR3 sequence reads: CASSQEVVNYGYTF. The CDR3 bases are TGCGCCAGCAGCCAAGAAGTGGTTAACTATGGCTACACCTTC.